Sequencing of this TCR beta chain was carried out in a study of early T cells in non-severe SARS-CoV-2 infection. As for the study in general: Bulk RNA taken from unsorted whole blood was sequenced, leaving chains unpaired.

CDR1 is DFQATT and CDR2 is SNEGSKA in the germline V gene (reference sequence). CDR3 size: 14 residues. With 4 bases removed from V and 1 base from J, the gap between germline ends came to 11 bases. Researchers attached unique molecular identifiers to individual cDNA molecules. TCRdb fed the 5' RACE reads into MiXCR, producing one record per CDR3 protein. Of roughly 64,000 distinct CDR3 sequences in the sample, approximately 10% were seen once. This clonotype was sampled from an adult who was a healthcare worker with PCR-confirmed SARS-CoV-2 infection or an uninfected control (not recorded which). The sequencing used whole blood, collected at baseline. This rearrangement joins TRBV20-1 to TRBJ2-1; D not certain. The CDR3, as DNA: TGCAGTGCTACTATCTCACTTTCCTACAATGAGCAGTTCTTC. It codes for CSATISLSYNEQFF.